This T cell receptor beta chain was recorded in a study of CD8 T cells in ankylosing spondylitis. Study-level findings and limits: What seemed typical of ankylosing spondylitis blood was a TCR beta motif built from about 8 highly homologous variants.

Quantitative 5'-RACE with molecular barcodes produced the TCR beta libraries. One entry per CDR3 protein results from TCRdb running MiXCR on the 5' RACE reads. The sample consists of 200,000 to 250,000 distinct CDR3 sequences, around 18% of them appearing once. This clonotype came up many times. Its matching antigen is unknown. The CDR3 loop spans 15 amino acids. Germline V gene sequence: CDR1 LGHDT, CDR2 YNNKEL (reference sequence). V lost 5 bases, J lost 4 bases, and 15 bases lay in between. V gene TRBV3-1 combines with J gene TRBJ2-1; a weak D match, TRBD2 (7 bases). Sequencing input: blood, either unsorted or a sorted T cell fraction (not recorded which). The origin of this receptor is a male donor with ankylosing spondylitis. CDR3 loop: CASSIKRGHYNEQFF. The CDR3 DNA sequence: TGTGCCAGCAGCATAAAGCGGGGACATTACAATGAGCAGTTCTTC.